This T cell receptor (beta chain) was profiled in a study of OX40 agonist ivuxolimab in advanced cancers. Study results and limitations: At 0.1 to 3.0 mg/kg, CD4+ and CD8+ blood T cells expanded clonally by week 6.

Sequencing used immunoSEQ multiplex PCR; TCRdb keeps in-frame clones, though not all of them. This sample has roughly 100,000 clones, with around 80% found just once. The sampling schedule covered blood at baseline, cycle 4 day 1, and cycle 7 day 1. Germline CDR1 is SGDLS and CDR2 is YYNGEE. This CDR3 spans 16 amino acids. Losses at the gene ends were 4 bases for V and 0 bases for J; bases not matched to a gene: 7. Points on this clone: Its antigen is unidentified.

Sequencing used CD4+ or CD8+ T cells sorted from blood, obtained in a trial of the OX40 agonist ivuxolimab. The rearrangement joins TRBV9 to TRBJ1-3; TRBD1 agrees at 7 bases. This receptor was identified in an adult with an advanced solid tumor such as melanoma, head and neck, liver or kidney cancer. In DNA, the CDR3 is TGTGCCAGCAGCTCCCAGACAGGGCTCTCTGGAAACACCATATATTTT. Translating gives CASSSQTGLSGNTIYF.